This is a list of T cell receptor beta chains from one sample in a study of T cell repertoires in cytomegalovirus infection. Their cognate antigens are unknown. TCRdb redid the calling of the reads with MiXCR, one entry per CDR3 protein. Here the sample spans some 800,000 distinct CDR3 sequences, approximately 32% being singletons. Sequenced here: cultured CD8+ T cells from PBMCs, sampled from culture after CMV antigen stimulation. These receptor sequences come from a human donor in good health (CMV status not recorded). Some clones in this sample may be carry-over from other donors' samples. CDR3s include the opening cysteine and the closing phenylalanine or tryptophan. Each record gives: clone size, D gene, J gene, V gene, CDR3 protein, CDR3 DNA. D genes are given only for firm matches. Size is omitted from some rows. Given values are once, few, many or a class for expanded clones.

>-|TRBD2|TRBJ2-2|TRBV6-1
CASSKGRATGGHTGELFF
TGTGCCAGCAGCAAGGGGCGCGCGACGGGGGGACACACCGGGGAGCTGTTTTTT
>few|TRBD2|TRBJ2-3|TRBV28
CASSFFHGGYTDTQYF
TGTGCCAGCAGTTTCTTTCACGGGGGGTACACAGATACGCAGTATTTT
>few|TRBD2|TRBJ2-5|TRBV7-9
CASRGEAAGGHNQETQYF
TGTGCCAGCAGGGGGGAGGCGGCGGGGGGACACAATCAAGAGACCCAGTACTTC
>-|TRBD1|TRBJ1-1|TRBV6-5
CASSSAGTGGWDTEAFF
TGTGCCAGCAGTTCGGCCGGGACAGGGGGCTGGGACACTGAAGCTTTCTTT
>few|-|TRBJ2-3|TRBV2
CASPGRGRSDTQYF
TGTGCCAGCCCAGGGAGGGGGCGGTCAGATACGCAGTATTTT
>-|TRBD2|TRBJ2-5|TRBV18
CASSLLAGKETQYF
TGTGCCAGCTCCCTACTAGCGGGGAAAGAGACCCAGTACTTC
>many|-|TRBJ2-2|TRBV7-8
CASSPRVEDTGELFF
TGTGCCAGCAGCCCACGGGTGGAGGACACCGGGGAGCTGTTTTTT
>few|-|TRBJ1-1|TRBV4-1
CASSQEGEAFF
TGCGCCAGCAGCCAAGAGGGAGAGGCTTTCTTT
>-|-|TRBJ1-4|TRBV19
CASRPTVATNEKLFF
TGTGCCAGTCGTCCGACGGTTGCAACTAATGAAAAACTGTTTTTT
>-|-|TRBJ1-2|TRBV7-9
CASSLERGYDRIYGYTF
TGTGCCAGCAGCTTAGAGCGGGGATACGACAGGATCTATGGCTACACCTTC
>-|-|TRBJ1-1|TRBV9
CASSVGERIEDEAFF
TGTGCCAGCAGCGTAGGCGAACGGATAGAGGATGAAGCTTTCTTT
>few|TRBD1|TRBJ2-1|TRBV7-8
CASSLVERGLNNEQFF
TGTGCCAGCAGCTTAGTAGAGAGGGGGCTCAACAATGAGCAGTTCTTC
>few|TRBD1|TRBJ2-7|TRBV7-2
CASSFLPGTDEQYF
TGTGCCAGCAGCTTCCTACCTGGGACAGACGAGCAGTACTTC
>few|-|TRBJ1-1|TRBV12-3/TRBV12-4
CASNPGGLASMNTEAFF
TGTGCCAGCAACCCGGGGGGGCTAGCCTCCATGAACACTGAAGCTTTCTTT
>medium-sized|TRBD2|TRBJ2-3|TRBV7-9
CASSLLAGSTDTQYF
TGTGCCAGCAGCTTATTAGCGGGGAGCACAGATACGCAGTATTTT
>many|-|TRBJ2-4|TRBV7-9
CASSSRAIRRENIQYF
TGTGCCAGCAGCAGCCGGGCAATCCGACGGGAAAACATTCAGTACTTC
>few|-|TRBJ1-1|TRBV29-1
CSVPLPWGVNTEAFF
TGCAGCGTTCCTCTGCCCTGGGGGGTGAACACTGAAGCTTTCTTT
>few|TRBD2|TRBJ2-3|TRBV7-9
CASREGSSGGSPSTDTQYF
TGTGCCAGCAGGGAGGGGAGTAGCGGGGGGTCCCCTAGCACAGATACGCAGTATTTT
>few|TRBD2|TRBJ2-7|TRBV4-2
CASSQLAGAVRHEQYF
TGTGCCAGCAGCCAACTAGCGGGGGCCGTCAGGCACGAGCAGTACTTC
>-|TRBD1|TRBJ1-4|TRBV7-2
CASSLGPNAGQGATNEKLFF
TGTGCCAGCAGCTTAGGGCCCAATGCGGGACAGGGGGCGACTAATGAAAAACTGTTTTTT
>-|-|TRBJ2-3|TRBV12-3/TRBV12-4
CASSLQDKATDTQYF
TGTGCCAGCAGCCTTCAGGACAAGGCCACAGATACGCAGTATTTT
>-|-|TRBJ1-1|TRBV6-6
CASSYRLSTEAFF
TGTGCCAGCAGTTACCGGTTATCCACTGAAGCTTTCTTT
>few|-|TRBJ2-5|TRBV7-2
CASSSRDGYSQETQYF
TGTGCCAGCAGCTCCCGCGACGGATACTCCCAAGAGACCCAGTACTTC
>-|-|TRBJ1-6|TRBV27
CASRGTYNSPLHF
TGTGCCAGCAGGGGTACCTATAATTCACCCCTCCACTTT
>few|-|TRBJ2-7|TRBV12-3/TRBV12-4
CASSVTGNEQYF
TGTGCCAGCAGCGTTACAGGGAACGAGCAGTACTTC
>many|-|TRBJ2-1|TRBV7-2
CASSYLSEQFF
TGTGCCAGCAGCTACCTTAGTGAGCAGTTCTTC
>-|-|TRBJ2-3|TRBV19
CASSISRSTDTQYF
TGTGCCAGTAGTATTAGCAGAAGCACAGATACGCAGTATTTT
>once|-|TRBJ1-1|TRBV7-9
CASSPMARGARKEAFF
TGTGCCAGCAGCCCCATGGCGCGGGGTGCAAGAAAAGAAGCTTTCTTT
>many|TRBD2|TRBJ2-1|TRBV7-6
CASSLEAGGTYNEQFF
TGTGCCAGCAGCTTAGAAGCGGGGGGAACCTACAATGAGCAGTTCTTC
>-|-|TRBJ1-4|TRBV7-9
CASSHANMGHTNEKLFF
TGTGCCAGCAGCCATGCGAACATGGGGCATACTAATGAAAAACTGTTTTTT
>-|TRBD1|TRBJ1-2|TRBV12-3/TRBV12-4
CASSLRTGGPGYTF
TGTGCCAGCAGTTTGAGGACAGGGGGCCCTGGCTACACCTTC
>-|TRBD1|TRBJ1-2|TRBV4-2
CASSQETGGANYGYTF
TGTGCCAGCAGCCAAGAGACAGGGGGCGCCAACTATGGCTACACCTTC
>few|-|TRBJ2-2|TRBV5-5
CASSLEDRPNTGELFF
TGTGCCAGCAGCTTGGAGGACAGACCGAACACCGGGGAGCTGTTTTTT
>-|-|TRBJ1-2|TRBV15
CATSREMKGWNYGYTF
TGTGCCACCAGCAGAGAAATGAAGGGCTGGAACTATGGCTACACCTTC
>once|-|TRBJ2-3|TRBV14
CASSQDNGGLGATDTQYF
TGTGCCAGCAGCCAAGATAATGGGGGACTTGGAGCGACAGATACGCAGTATTTT
>-|-|TRBJ1-1|TRBV7-9
CASSLWESEAFF
TGTGCCAGCAGCCTCTGGGAGTCTGAAGCTTTCTTT
>-|TRBD1|TRBJ1-2|TRBV29-1
CSVADRAYGYTF
TGTAGCGTTGCGGACAGGGCCTATGGCTACACCTTC
>many|TRBD1|TRBJ2-4|TRBV20-1
CSAMTGDAKNIQYF
TGCAGTGCAATGACAGGGGACGCCAAAAACATTCAGTACTTC
>-|TRBD1|TRBJ2-3|TRBV28
CASVGGQGAVDTQYF
TGTGCCAGCGTGGGGGGACAGGGGGCAGTAGATACGCAGTATTTT
>-|-|TRBJ2-7|TRBV9
CASAKDYEQYF
TGTGCCAGCGCAAAGGACTACGAGCAGTACTTC
>-|-|TRBJ1-1|TRBV7-6
CASSAPGLGTEAFF
TGTGCCAGCAGCGCTCCTGGGCTGGGGACTGAAGCTTTCTTT
>-|-|TRBJ1-1|TRBV6-8
CASSYSSLKGTEAFF
TGTGCCAGCAGTTACTCGTCCCTCAAAGGCACTGAAGCTTTCTTT
>-|-|TRBJ1-6|TRBV12-3/TRBV12-4
CASSPPDQNSPLHF
TGTGCCAGCAGTCCCCCGGACCAAAATTCACCCCTCCACTTT
>-|TRBD1|TRBJ2-3|TRBV10-3
CAISESGTGEDTQYF
TGTGCCATCAGTGAGTCGGGGACAGGGGAAGATACGCAGTATTTT
>few|-|TRBJ2-1|TRBV7-6
CASSLDRQETQFF
TGTGCCAGCAGCTTAGATAGGCAGGAGACCCAGTTCTTC
>-|-|TRBJ1-4|TRBV12-3/TRBV12-4
CASRQNNEKLFF
TGTGCCAGCAGACAGAATAATGAAAAACTGTTTTTT